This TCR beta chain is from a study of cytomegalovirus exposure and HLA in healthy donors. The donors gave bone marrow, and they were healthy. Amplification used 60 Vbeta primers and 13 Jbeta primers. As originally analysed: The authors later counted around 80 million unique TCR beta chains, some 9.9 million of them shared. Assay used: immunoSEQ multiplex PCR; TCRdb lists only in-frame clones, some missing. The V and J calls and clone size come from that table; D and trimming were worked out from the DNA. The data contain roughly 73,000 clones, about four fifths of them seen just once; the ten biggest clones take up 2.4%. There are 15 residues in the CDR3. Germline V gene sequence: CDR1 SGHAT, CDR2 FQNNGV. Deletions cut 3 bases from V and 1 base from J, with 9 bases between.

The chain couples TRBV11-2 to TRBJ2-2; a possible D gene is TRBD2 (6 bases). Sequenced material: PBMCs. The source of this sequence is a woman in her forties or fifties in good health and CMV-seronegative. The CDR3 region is CASSFPGRNTGELFF. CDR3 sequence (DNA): TGTGCCAGCAGCTTTCCCGGGAGGAACACCGGGGAGCTGTTTTTT.